These 25 T cell receptor beta chains were all obtained from the same sample, sequenced in a study of cytomegalovirus exposure and HLA in healthy donors (dated by TCRdb to about 2017). The library relied on the immunoSEQ multiplex PCR assay. The multiplex PCR relied on a mix of 60 forward primers for TCR Vbeta segments and 13 reverse primers for TCR Jbeta segments. Sourced from immuneACCESS, this table was stored by TCRdb with only in-frame sequences that have V and J called. A share of the clones is absent; for the studies checked, an unresolved V gene accounts for under half, and the remainder has no known explanation. For this sample the table gives around 150,000 clones, of which 80% to 90% were detected only once. Approximately 2.1% of the sample rests with the top ten. Sequenced input: PBMCs. The receptors were gathered from a woman younger than 30 in good health and CMV-seronegative.

The rearrangement links TRBV2 to TRBJ1-2, with D possibly matching TRBD1 (5 bases). Germline V CDR1 and CDR2: SNHLY, FYNNEI. The CDR3 is 12 residues long. Trimming cost V 4 bases and J 8 bases, with 11 bases left between them. The CDR3 nucleotides read TGTGCCAGCAGTGGGGGGGTCTCCGGCTACACCTTC. Amino acids: CASSGGVSGYTF.

The gene calls are TRBV20-1 and TRBJ2-5, with D uncertain. The CDR3 is made up of 11 amino acids. Per germline, CDR1 DFQATT and CDR2 SNEGSKA (reference sequence). V was clipped by 6 bases and J by 5 bases, with 10 bases between them. As DNA, the CDR3 is TGCAGTGCAAACAAGAGGGAGACCCAGTACTTC. Translation: CSANKRETQYF.

The V gene is TRBV18, the J gene TRBJ1-2, with 7 bases aligning to TRBD1. CDR1 and CDR2 from the germline V gene are KGHSH and LQKENI. Losses at the gene ends were 6 bases for V and 1 base for J; bases not matched to a gene: 8. This CDR3 has 15 residues. The CDR3 nucleotides read TGTGCCAGCTCTGGGGACAGATCCCTTAACTATGGCTACACCTTC. It yields the protein CASSGDRSLNYGYTF.

The genes are TRBV29-1 and TRBJ2-4; possibly TRBD1 for D (6 bases). Deletions cut 7 bases from V and 2 bases from J, with 15 bases between. CDR1 and CDR2 from the germline V gene are SQVTM and ANQGSEA. The CDR3 covers 14 residues. CDR3 sequence: CSGATGLSKNIQYF. DNA for the CDR3: TGCAGCGGTGCTACAGGGCTCTCCAAAAACATTCAGTACTTC.

The V and J genes are TRBV6-5 and TRBJ1-1; possibly TRBD1 for D (6 bases). Trimming pared 6 bases from V and 2 bases from J, leaving 10 bases between. The CDR3 has 13 residues. Germline V CDR1 and CDR2: MNHEY, SVGAGI. The CDR3 is CASRRQVNTEAFF. In DNA form, the CDR3 reads TGTGCCAGCAGGAGACAGGTAAACACTGAAGCTTTCTTT.

This clone was observed a handful of times. This chain uses TRBV5-6 with TRBJ1-1; D not resolved. This CDR3 has 15 residues. The germline gives CDR1 SGHDT, CDR2 YYEEEE. V shed 1 base and J shed 0 bases, with 10 bases lying between them. CDR3 DNA: TGTGCCAGCAGCTTGTTGGAGGGCCTGAACACTGAAGCTTTCTTT. Amino acid sequence: CASSLLEGLNTEAFF.

The V gene is TRBV6-6, the J gene TRBJ1-3, with D maybe TRBD1 (6 bases). This CDR3 has 14 amino acids. In germline, CDR1 is MNHNY, CDR2 SVGAGI (reference sequence). The V end was cut by 6 bases, the J end by 3 bases, with 12 bases between. The CDR3 sequence is CASRGQLFGNTIYF. For the CDR3, the DNA is TGTGCCAGCAGAGGACAGCTCTTTGGAAACACCATATATTTT.

This clone was seen only once. This chain links TRBV6-5 with TRBJ2-7, with D possibly being TRBD2 (5 bases). CDR1 and CDR2 from the germline V gene are MNHEY and SVGAGI. V dropped 2 bases and J dropped 5 bases, with 13 bases sitting between them. The CDR3 consists of 14 residues. The CDR3 protein is CASSYGPGIHEQYF. The CDR3 nucleotides are TGTGCCAGCAGTTACGGCCCGGGGATCCACGAGCAGTACTTC.

This clone occurred a few times. The rearrangement uses TRBV5-8 and TRBJ2-7, with D perhaps matching TRBD2 (5 bases). Between the trimmed V and J ends, which lost 0 bases and 2 bases, there was a span of 12 bases. The germline CDR1 and CDR2 sequences are SGHTS and YDEGEE. The CDR3 has 15 amino acids. In DNA form, the CDR3 reads TGTGCCAGCAGCTTGGGTCAAGCGGCTACCTACGAGCAGTACTTC. Translated: CASSLGQAATYEQYF. The variable domain in full, with the rest retrieved from reference TRBV5-8 and TRBJ2-7, is EAGVTQSPTHLIKTRGQQATLRCSPISGHTSVYWYQQALGLGLQFLLWYDEGEERNRGNFPPRFSGRQFPNYSSELNVNALELEDSALYLCASSLGQAATYEQYFGPGTRLTVT.

This chain links TRBV6-6 with TRBJ2-2; 10 nucleotides line up with TRBD1. CDR3 length equals 15 residues. Germline V lookup: CDR1 MNHNY, CDR2 SVGAGI (reference sequence). V shed 3 bases and J 5 bases; nucleotides not matched to a gene: 3. CDR3 protein: CASSYRDRGTGELFF. CDR3 nucleotides: TGTGCCAGCAGTTATCGGGACAGGGGAACCGGGGAGCTGTTTTTT.

V and J are TRBV29-1 and TRBJ2-7; TRBD1 aligns across 9 bases. This CDR3 is built from 17 residues. Trimming took 1 base from V and 1 from J; bases not matched to a gene: 11. Germline CDR1 is SQVTM and CDR2 is ANQGSEA. The DNA for the CDR3 is TGCAGCGTTGAAGCCTACAAAGTGGACAGGGGTTCCTACGAGCAGTACTTC. Its translation is CSVEAYKVDRGSYEQYF.

The V and J genes are TRBV6-5 and TRBJ1-1; possible D gene TRBD1, 6 bases. V lost 1 base and J 0 bases, leaving 9 bases between the germline ends. CDR1 is MNHEY, CDR2 SVGAGI, per germline. The CDR3 covers 15 residues. The CDR3 spells CASSYLDSLNTEAFF. In DNA form, the CDR3 reads TGTGCCAGCAGTTACTTGGACAGCTTGAACACTGAAGCTTTCTTT.

The chain recombines TRBV7-9 with TRBJ2-2, with 7 bases aligning to TRBD1. The CDR3 is 18 amino acids. Germline V gene sequence: CDR1 SEHNR, CDR2 FQNEAQ (reference sequence). With V trimmed by 8 bases and J by 2 bases, 17 bases remained unmatched. CDR3 coding DNA: TGTGCCAGCCCGTATGTCTCACCCCCAGGGGGAAACACCGGGGAGCTGTTTTTT. It is translated as CASPYVSPPGGNTGELFF.

The chain links TRBV27 to TRBJ2-3; possible D gene TRBD2, 6 bases. The CDR3 contains 14 residues. With 2 bases removed from V and 4 bases from J, the gap between germline ends came to 10 bases. Germline lookup yields CDR1 MNHEY and CDR2 SMNVEV (reference sequence). The CDR3 DNA follows: TGTGCCAGCAGTTTAAGGAGGGGCCCAGATACGCAGTATTTT. Translated, it gives CASSLRRGPDTQYF.

J is TRBJ1-1 and V is TRBV7-9; TRBD1 aligns across 8 bases. Unmatched junction bases numbered 12, after V lost 2 bases and J lost 4 bases. Germline loops: CDR1 SEHNR, CDR2 FQNEAQ (reference sequence). This CDR3 contains 17 residues. The CDR3 nucleotides are TGTGCCAGCAGCTTAAGATCGAGCAGGGGGCGAGGCACTGAAGCTTTCTTT. Its protein is CASSLRSSRGRGTEAFF.

The chain combines TRBV19 with TRBJ1-5; D is possibly TRBD1 (5 bases). CDR3 length: 13 amino acids. Germline lookup yields CDR1 LNHDA and CDR2 SQIVND (reference sequence). The V end was cut by 6 bases, the J end by 7 bases, with 13 bases between. The CDR3 coding sequence is TGTGCCAGTAGGTGGGCGCCAGGGCAGCCCCAGCATTTT. Translated: CASRWAPGQPQHF.

This chain joins TRBV5-1 and TRBJ1-1, with 8 nucleotides matching TRBD1. The V gene end was trimmed by 0 bases and the J gene end by 3 bases; junction bases not matched to a gene: 4. In germline, CDR1 is SGHRS, CDR2 YFSETQ. The CDR3 is 15 residues long. The DNA for the CDR3 is TGCGCCAGCAGCTTGGCGACAGGGGTTGACACTGAAGCTTTCTTT. Its translation: CASSLATGVDTEAFF.

The V and J genes are TRBV7-2 and TRBJ2-2; D unresolved. Trimming removed 3 bases from V and 4 bases from J, with 9 bases in between. The CDR3 spans 14 residues. In germline, CDR1 is SGHTA, CDR2 FQGNSA. The CDR3 DNA is TGTGCCAGCAGCTTCTGGCCTAGCACCGGGGAGCTGTTTTTT. Protein product: CASSFWPSTGELFF.

The gene calls are TRBV2 and TRBJ1-1; D ambiguous. V was shortened by 4 bases and J by 0 bases, with 12 bases between the two germline ends. Germline CDR1 and CDR2: SNHLY and FYNNEI. There are 15 residues in the CDR3. Written as DNA, the CDR3 is TGTGCCAGCAGTGCCTCACAGATTATGAACACTGAAGCTTTCTTT. This codes for CASSASQIMNTEAFF.

The chain joins TRBV5-1 to TRBJ2-3, with D maybe TRBD2 (5 bases). Germline V gene data show CDR1 as SGHRS and CDR2 as YFSETQ. The CDR3 spans 18 residues. Trimming cost V 4 bases and J 0 bases, with 21 bases left between them. The DNA of the CDR3 is TGCGCCAGCAGCGCGGCACGGGGTACCCGTGCTAGCACAGATACGCAGTATTTT. Amino acid sequence: CASSAARGTRASTDTQYF.

The chain links TRBV13 to TRBJ1-1; the match to TRBD1 covers 12 bases. From germline, CDR1 is PRHDT and CDR2 FYEKMQ (reference sequence). V gave up 1 base and J gave up 3 bases; unmatched junction bases: 15. CDR3 length equals 20 residues. The CDR3 protein is CASSLDSFSGTGGKDTEAFF. The DNA of the CDR3 is TGTGCCAGCAGCTTAGATTCATTCTCCGGGACAGGGGGCAAGGACACTGAAGCTTTCTTT.

This clone has a handful of counts. The V and J genes are TRBV5-1 and TRBJ1-6; D perhaps matches TRBD1 (5 bases). V shed 3 bases and J shed 3 bases, with 7 bases lying between them. Per germline, CDR1 SGHRS and CDR2 YFSETQ. The CDR3 length is 14 residues. CDR3 sequence reads: CASSWGDYNSPLHF. The CDR3, as DNA: TGCGCCAGCAGCTGGGGGGACTATAATTCACCCCTCCACTTT.

The genes are TRBV27 and TRBJ1-2; the match to TRBD1 covers 8 bases. Unmatched junction bases numbered 7, after V lost 3 bases and J lost 7 bases. This CDR3 is 14 amino acids long. Germline V CDR1 and CDR2: MNHEY, SMNVEV (reference sequence). The CDR3 region is CASSFGQGSSGYTF. The DNA for the CDR3 is TGTGCCAGCAGTTTCGGACAGGGTTCTAGTGGCTACACCTTC.

The chain carries TRBV21-1 and TRBJ1-5; the D call TRBD1 from the table was never checked on the DNA. TRBV21-1 represents a pseudogene. The CDR3 extends over 19 amino acids. The CDR3 reads CASTKRGDSGEYSNQPQHF. CDR3 bases: TGTGCCAGCACCAAAAGGGGGGACAGCGGTGAGTATAGCAATCAGCCCCAGCATTTT.

The CDR3 nucleotides read TGTGCCAGCAGTGAACGGGTGACAGGCGGTGGCTACACCTTC. Its translation is CASSERVTGGGYTF. The chain joins TRBV6-1 to TRBJ1-2; the D gene is possibly TRBD1 (6 bases). In germline, CDR1 is MNHNS, CDR2 SASEGT. The CDR3 totals 14 residues. V was clipped by 2 bases and J by 7 bases, with 14 bases between them.